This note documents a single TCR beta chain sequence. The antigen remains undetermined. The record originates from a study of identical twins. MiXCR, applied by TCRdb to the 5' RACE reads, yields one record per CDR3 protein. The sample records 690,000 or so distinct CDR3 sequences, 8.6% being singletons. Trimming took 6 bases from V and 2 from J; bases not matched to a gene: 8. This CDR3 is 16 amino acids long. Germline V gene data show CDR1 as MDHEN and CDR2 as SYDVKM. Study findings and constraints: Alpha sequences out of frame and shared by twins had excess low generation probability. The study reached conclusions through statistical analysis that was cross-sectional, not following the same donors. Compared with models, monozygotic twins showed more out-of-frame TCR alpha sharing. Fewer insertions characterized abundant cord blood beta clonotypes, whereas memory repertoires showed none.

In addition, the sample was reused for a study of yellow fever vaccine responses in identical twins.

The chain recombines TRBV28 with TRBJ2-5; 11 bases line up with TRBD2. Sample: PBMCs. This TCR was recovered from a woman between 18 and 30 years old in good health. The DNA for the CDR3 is TGTGCCAGCAGCCCTACTAGCGGGGGACTTCAAGAGACCCAGTACTTC. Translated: CASSPTSGGLQETQYF.